The 4 T cell receptor beta chains in this list originate from one sample, sequenced in a study of blood T cell repertoires in COVID-19. Measured with immunoSEQ multiplex PCR; TCRdb has only the in-frame clones, and not every one. The sample lists 95,000 to 100,000 clones, 79% seen once, with over 15% in the top ten. What was sequenced was peripheral blood. The receptor set was obtained from a woman older than 75 with active or convalescent COVID-19.

The genes are TRBV15 and TRBJ2-1; 8 bases agree with TRBD2. V lost 3 bases, J lost 3 bases, and 10 bases stayed unmatched. The CDR3 covers 17 residues. Germline-derived CDR1 and CDR2 are LNHNV and YYDKDF (reference sequence). The CDR3 DNA follows: TGTGCCACCAGCAGGGATAAAGGAGGGACTAGCTACAATGAGCAGTTCTTC. This translates into CATSRDKGGTSYNEQFF.

The chain employs TRBV19 and TRBJ2-1, with a weak D call TRBD2 (6 bases). Germline CDR1 is LNHDA and CDR2 is SQIVND (reference sequence). This CDR3 spans 14 amino acids. Trimming took off 8 bases at V and 2 bases at J, with 13 bases between the two ends. The CDR3 loop is CASSFGGTYNEQFF. In DNA form, the CDR3 reads TGTGCCAGTTCCTTTGGGGGGACCTACAATGAGCAGTTCTTC. Full variable domain (missing parts from reference TRBV19 and TRBJ2-1): DGGITQSPKYLFRKEGQNVTLSCEQNLNHDAMYWYRQDPGQGLRLIYYSQIVNDFQKGDIAEGYSVSREKKESFPLTVTSAQKNPTAFYLCASSFGGTYNEQFFGPGTRLTVL.

This clone has only a few counts. The V and J genes are TRBV7-8 and TRBJ2-3, with 11 bases aligning to TRBD1. Germline CDR1 is SGHVS and CDR2 is FQNEAQ. This CDR3 contains 16 residues. V was clipped by 5 bases and J by 4 bases; unmatched bases: 8. Here the CDR3 reads CASSPGDRGNADTQYF. The CDR3 coding sequence is TGTGCCAGCAGCCCTGGGGACAGGGGGAACGCAGATACGCAGTATTTT.

This sequence joins TRBV11-2 and TRBJ1-2; 8 positions agree with TRBD1. Germline CDR1 reads SGHAT; CDR2 reads FQNNGV. The V gene end was trimmed by 5 bases and the J gene end by 0 bases; junction bases not matched to a gene: 11. The CDR3 is 17 residues long. CDR3 sequence (DNA): TGTGCCAGCAGCACTCTAGACAGGGGAGGAGCTAACTATGGCTACACCTTC. Translating it yields CASSTLDRGGANYGYTF.